This T cell receptor (beta chain) was sequenced during a study of tumor and adjacent non-tumor tissue in lung cancer. Overall study context: The patients, roughly 10 men and roughly 5 women, were about 30 to 85 with stage I to III disease.

The template was RNA from unsorted bulk tissue. TCRbeta libraries were built with three rounds of nested PCR, modified from ARM-PCR. Each CDR3 protein gets one entry after TCRdb re-called the multiplex PCR reads with MiXCR. This table has 200,000 or so distinct CDR3 sequences, approximately 74% appearing once. Worth noting for this clonotype: As yet, its antigen is unknown. The germline gene is not matched at one end of the junction; a read error may be the cause.

CDR3 length: 15 amino acids. The germline V gene has CDR1 DFQATT and CDR2 SNEGSKA (reference sequence). General study results and limits: In normal lung, the top 100 clones were significantly more dominant than in tumor.

This sequence was found in a man aged 60 to 69 with non-small cell lung cancer. The sample was lung tumor tissue. This rearrangement joins TRBV20-1 to TRBJ1-5; 7 nucleotides align to TRBD1. CDR3 coding DNA: TGCAGTGCTAGTCAGGGGGTTTTGTCCGATCAGTCCCAGCATTTT. This encodes CSASQGVLSDQSQHF.